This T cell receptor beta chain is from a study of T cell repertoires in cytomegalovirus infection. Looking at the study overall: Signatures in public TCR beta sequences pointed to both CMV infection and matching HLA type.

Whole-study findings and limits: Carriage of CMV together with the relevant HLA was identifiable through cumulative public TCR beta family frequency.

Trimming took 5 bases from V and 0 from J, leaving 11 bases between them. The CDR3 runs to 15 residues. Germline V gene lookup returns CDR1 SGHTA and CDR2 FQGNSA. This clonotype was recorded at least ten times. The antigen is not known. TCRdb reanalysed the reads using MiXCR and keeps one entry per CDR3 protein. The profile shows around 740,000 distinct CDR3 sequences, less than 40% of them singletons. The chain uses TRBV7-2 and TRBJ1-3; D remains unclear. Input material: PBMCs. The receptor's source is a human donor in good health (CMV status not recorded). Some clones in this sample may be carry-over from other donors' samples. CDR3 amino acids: CASSQRSASGNTIYF. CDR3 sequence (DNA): TGTGCCAGCAGCCAGAGGTCAGCCTCTGGAAACACCATATATTTT.